This is a list of T cell receptor beta chains from one sample in a study of T cell repertoires in cytomegalovirus infection. TCRdb reprocessed the reads via MiXCR and lists one record per CDR3 protein. The data contain a few hundred thousand distinct CDR3 sequences, roughly 15% of them singletons. What was sequenced was PBMCs. All receptors come from a human donor in good health (CMV status not recorded). Some clones in this sample may be carry-over from other donors' samples. Each CDR3 is given with its conserved first and last residue. A D gene is named only where the DNA matches it firmly. For some rows the clone size is stated as once, few or many, or as a class when expanded; others skip it.

>many|TRBD2|TRBV6-1|TRBJ2-3
CASSDGASGGADTQYF
TGTGCCAGCAGTGATGGTGCTAGCGGGGGGGCAGATACGCAGTATTTT
>.|TRBD2|TRBV20-1|TRBJ2-5
CSARGGASGETQYF
TGCAGTGCCCGGGGGGGGGCATCGGGAGAGACCCAGTACTTC
>few|TRBD1|TRBV18|TRBJ1-5
CASSQGQVGQPQHF
TGTGCCAGCTCACAGGGACAGGTGGGACAGCCCCAGCATTTT
>many|TRBD1|TRBV12-3/TRBV12-4|TRBJ2-7
CASKSDRASYEQYF
TGTGCCAGCAAATCGGACAGGGCCTCCTACGAGCAGTACTTC
>many|.|TRBV6-2/TRBV6-3|TRBJ2-7
CASRQHGIGSDEQYF
TGTGCCAGCAGACAACACGGGATCGGATCGGACGAGCAGTACTTC
>many|TRBD1|TRBV7-2|TRBJ1-1
CASSEYRGGDTEAFF
TGTGCCAGCAGCGAATACAGGGGAGGGGACACTGAAGCTTTCTTT
>many|.|TRBV12-3/TRBV12-4|TRBJ2-7
CASSLGGRAEQYF
TGTGCCAGCAGTTTAGGCGGCAGGGCTGAGCAGTACTTC
>many|.|TRBV7-9|TRBJ1-3
CASTTTGESSGNTIYF
TGTGCCAGCACCACCACAGGTGAAAGCTCTGGAAACACCATATATTTT
>.|TRBD1|TRBV3-1|TRBJ1-2
CASSQDHGTGGSYGYTF
TGTGCCAGCAGCCAAGATCATGGGACAGGGGGCAGCTATGGCTACACCTTC
>few|TRBD1|TRBV12-3/TRBV12-4|TRBJ1-5
CASRMGQSNQPQHF
TGTGCCAGCAGAATGGGACAGAGCAATCAGCCCCAGCATTTT
>many|TRBD1|TRBV7-2|TRBJ1-5
CASSPRQGGGQPQHF
TGTGCCAGCAGCCCACGACAGGGGGGTGGTCAGCCCCAGCATTTT
>.|.|TRBV7-6|TRBJ1-5
CASSLRPGGDQPQHF
TGTGCCAGCAGCTTAAGACCAGGCGGGGATCAGCCCCAGCATTTT
>few|.|TRBV18|TRBJ2-3
CASSPRDWGTDTQYF
TGTGCCAGCTCACCCCGGGACTGGGGCACAGATACGCAGTATTTT
>.|TRBD2|TRBV7-3|TRBJ2-1
CASTPAGGNSYNEQFF
TGTGCCAGCACCCCCGCCGGGGGGAATTCCTACAATGAGCAGTTCTTC
>many|TRBD2|TRBV7-2|TRBJ2-7
CASSLLAGGTYEQYF
TGTGCCAGCAGCTTGCTAGCGGGGGGGACCTACGAGCAGTACTTC
>many|TRBD2|TRBV7-2|TRBJ2-3
CASSSLLAGGTDTQYF
TGTGCCAGCAGCTCTTTACTAGCGGGGGGTACAGATACGCAGTATTTT
>.|.|TRBV28|TRBJ1-2
CASRGGGEPDGYTF
TGTGCCAGCAGGGGGGGAGGGGAGCCGGATGGCTACACCTTC
>many|.|TRBV7-2|TRBJ2-3
CASSFTGLQDTQYF
TGTGCCAGCAGCTTCACAGGGCTCCAGGACACGCAGTATTTT
>.|.|TRBV2|TRBJ2-1
CASSEARFKGVDEQFF
TGTGCCAGCAGTGAAGCGCGGTTCAAGGGTGTCGATGAGCAGTTCTTC
>few|.|TRBV20-1|TRBJ2-3
CSARETMARTDTQYF
TGCAGTGCTAGAGAAACGATGGCCCGCACAGATACGCAGTATTTT